This TCR beta chain came from a study of T cell clonotyping in hematopoietic cell transplantation. Turning to the study itself: Recipient samples before transplant were obtained post-cytoreduction. Study conclusions and caveats: Recipient TCR diversity dropped after transplant; expanded clonotypes rose from day 30 to 180. CD4 and CD8 repertoire contributions could not be separated without sorting.

Comment on this clone: Its antigen is still unknown.

The V end lost 1 base, the J end lost 4 bases, and 10 bases lay between the germline ends. This CDR3 spans 14 amino acids. In germline, CDR1 is SGHAT, CDR2 FQNNGV. As to time point: recipient sample about 28 days before transplant, after cytoreduction. Blood collection times were about day -28 and days 30, 100, 180 posttransplant. The assay was immunoSEQ multiplex PCR, and TCRdb's table has in-frame clones only and misses some. The sample has 65,000 to 80,000 clones, roughly 95% seen once. This chain connects TRBV11-2 to TRBJ1-2; D perhaps matches TRBD1 (6 bases). This sample comprised peripheral blood mononuclear cells, obtained before stem cell transplant. This clonotype originated in a woman aged 50 to 65 with acute myeloid leukemia. Some clones in this sample may be carry-over from other donors' samples. The CDR3 reads CASSLVGGSYGYTF. In DNA, the CDR3 is TGTGCCAGCAGCTTAGTTGGGGGCTCCTATGGCTACACCTTC.